Below are 20 T cell receptor beta chains sequenced from a single sample in a study of shared clonotypes between healthy human individuals. Here immunoSEQ multiplex PCR was the method, and the copy in TCRdb shows in-frame clones only, minus some. The sample records roughly 500,000 clones, 60% to 80% being singletons. Sequenced material: PBMCs. The receptors shown here come from a middle-aged woman in good health. Some clones in this sample may be carry-over from other donors' samples.

V and J are TRBV15 and TRBJ1-2; 11 bases agree with TRBD1. The CDR3 covers 16 residues. Germline CDR1 reads LNHNV; CDR2 reads YYDKDF (reference sequence). V was pared by 2 bases and J by 6 bases, with 8 bases of the junction left unmatched. The CDR3 loop is CATSRRDRGLGDGYTF. CDR3 sequence (DNA): TGTGCCACCAGCAGAAGGGACAGGGGGTTGGGAGATGGCTACACCTTC.

V usage is TRBV7-3 and J usage is TRBJ2-2, with D possibly TRBD1 on 6 matching bases. Trimming shortened V by 5 bases and J by 1 base, and 14 bases separated the two germline ends. Germline V gives CDR1 SGHTA, CDR2 FQGTGA. CDR3 length: 16 amino acids. The CDR3 loop is CASSPKGGENTGELFF. The CDR3 DNA reads as TGTGCCAGCAGCCCAAAAGGGGGAGAGAACACCGGGGAGCTGTTTTTT.

This chain joins TRBV2 and TRBJ2-5, with 12 bases that match TRBD1. Germline CDR1 reads SNHLY; CDR2 reads FYNNEI. V dropped 6 bases and J dropped 6; count of bases not matched to a gene: 11. The CDR3 spans 16 residues. The CDR3 bases are TGTGCCAGCAGACAAGACCCGGGACAGGGGGCGCAGACCCAGTACTTC. Translating gives CASRQDPGQGAQTQYF.

The chain joins TRBV4-3 to TRBJ2-7, with D possibly TRBD2 on 6 matching bases. The CDR3 has 15 amino acids. Between the trimmed V and J ends, which lost 1 base and 4 bases, there was a span of 14 bases. Germline lookup yields CDR1 LGHNA and CDR2 YSLEER. This CDR3 is CASSQVGAAGYEQYF. CDR3 nucleotides: TGCGCCAGCAGCCAAGTAGGGGCGGCGGGATACGAGCAGTACTTC.

Remarks on this clone: With a far larger clone one base away, a read error is the likely cause. J is TRBJ1-1 and V is TRBV30; 9 bases are a match to TRBD1. The CDR3 has 16 amino acids. The germline gives CDR1 GTSNPN, CDR2 SVGIG (reference sequence). Germline trimming cut 7 bases from V and 4 bases from J; bases unmatched to any gene: 16. For the CDR3, the DNA is TGTGCCTACATAGTCCCGGGACAGGGATCGAGCACTGAAGCTTTCTTT. Protein: CAYIVPGQGSSTEAFF. Looking up the rest from reference TRBV30 and TRBJ1-1 gives the full variable domain: SQTIHQWPATLVQPVGSPLSLECTVEGTSNPNLYWYRQAAGRGLQLLFYSVGIGQISSEVPQNLSASRPQDRQFILSSKKLLLSDSGFYLCAYIVPGQGSSTEAFFGQGTRLTVV.

The gene calls are TRBV4-2 and TRBJ2-3, with 7 bases that match TRBD1. The CDR3 spans 15 residues. Germline V gives CDR1 LGHNA, CDR2 YNFKEQ. The V segment lost 4 bases and the J segment 3 bases; nucleotides outside the gene matches: 7. The CDR3 sequence is CASSRQNRGTDTQYF. CDR3 bases: TGTGCCAGCAGCCGGCAAAACAGGGGAACAGATACGCAGTATTTT.

This clone has a single count. V usage is TRBV27 and J usage is TRBJ2-4, with 12 bases identical to TRBD1. The junction had 9 bases not matched to a gene; V was cut back by 6 bases and J by 9 bases. The CDR3 has 15 residues. Germline values: CDR1 MNHEY, CDR2 SMNVEV (reference sequence). CDR3: CASRPGTGGQVIQYF. DNA for the CDR3: TGTGCCAGCAGGCCCGGGACAGGGGGCCAGGTCATTCAGTACTTC.

The chain couples TRBV11-1 to TRBJ2-1; 7 bases match TRBD2. The CDR3 sequence is 13 residues long. After removal of 5 bases from V and 5 bases from J, the junction contained 3 bases not matched to a gene. Germline V gene lookup returns CDR1 SGHAT and CDR2 FQDESV (reference sequence). In DNA, the CDR3 is TGTGCCAGCAGCCCCGGGAGGAACAATGAGCAGTTCTTC. It specifies CASSPGRNNEQFF. Based on the CDR3 plus reference TRBV11-1 and TRBJ2-1, the full variable domain is EAEVAQSPRYKITEKSQAVAFWCDPISGHATLYWYRQILGQGPELLVQFQDESVVDDSQLPKDRFSAERLKGVDSTLKIQPAELGDSAMYLCASSPGRNNEQFFGPGTRLTVL.

In this sample, this clone turned up a few times. The chain employs TRBV28 and TRBJ1-2, with 9 bases identical to TRBD1. Germline V gene sequence: CDR1 MDHEN, CDR2 SYDVKM. The CDR3 is made up of 14 amino acids. The junction had 9 bases not matched to a gene; V was cut back by 6 bases and J by 7 bases. The DNA for the CDR3 is TGTGCCAGCAGCAGACAGGGGGTAGTCGGTGGCTACACCTTC. Translated, it gives CASSRQGVVGGYTF.

V and J are TRBV19 and TRBJ2-5; 14 nucleotides agree with TRBD2. The junction had 5 bases not matched to a gene; V was cut back by 5 bases and J by 3 bases. The CDR3 is 16 residues long. The germline V gene encodes CDR1 LNHDA and CDR2 SQIVND (reference sequence). The CDR3 DNA is TGTGCCAGTAGTCGACCGGGACTAGCGGGAGAAGAGACCCAGTACTTC. As protein: CASSRPGLAGEETQYF.

This clone was observed once. This rearrangement joins TRBV5-1 to TRBJ2-7; D is tentatively TRBD1 or TRBD2 (5 bases each). With 4 bases removed from V and 2 bases from J, the gap between germline ends came to 10 bases. Germline-derived CDR1 and CDR2 are SGHRS and YFSETQ. The CDR3 runs to 13 residues. The CDR3 is CASSPGTAYEQYF. The CDR3 nucleotides read TGCGCCAGCAGCCCCGGGACGGCCTACGAGCAGTACTTC.

This chain links TRBV2 with TRBJ2-2, with 8 bases identical to TRBD2. In germline, CDR1 is SNHLY, CDR2 FYNNEI. The V and J ends lost 6 bases and 6 bases, in that order; junction bases with no gene match: 9. This CDR3 has 15 amino acids. CDR3 in amino acids: CASRPGTSRAGELFF. CDR3 coding DNA: TGTGCCAGCAGACCCGGGACTAGTCGGGCCGGGGAGCTGTTTTTT.

This sequence joins TRBV10-3 and TRBJ2-3, with 8 bases identical to TRBD2. The CDR3 totals 18 residues. Germline V CDR1 and CDR2: ENHRY, SYGVKD. J lost 1 base, V lost 6 bases, and 15 bases had no gene match. CDR3 in DNA: TGTGCCATCAGAAGGGCAGCGGGGGAAAGGGGCGGCACAGATACGCAGTATTTT. Translation: CAIRRAAGERGGTDTQYF.

V gene TRBV7-2 combines with J gene TRBJ1-3; 10 nucleotides line up with TRBD1. The CDR3 covers 16 residues. The J segment lost 0 bases and the V segment lost 3 bases, leaving 2 bases of the junction unmatched. Germline V gives CDR1 SGHTA, CDR2 FQGNSA. Here the CDR3 DNA reads TGTGCCAGCAGCTTTCGGACAGGGGGCTCTGGAAACACCATATATTTT. Translation: CASSFRTGGSGNTIYF.

This chain joins TRBV15 and TRBJ1-5, with D uncertain. CDR1 and CDR2 (germline): LNHNV, YYDKDF (reference sequence). The CDR3 is 11 amino acids. Trimming took off 4 bases at V and 13 bases at J, with 11 bases between the two ends. In nucleotides, the CDR3 is TGTGCCACCAGCACAGGACTAGTACAGCATTTT. Protein sequence: CATSTGLVQHF. The entire variable domain, with the rest obtained from reference TRBV15 and TRBJ1-5, is as follows: DAMVIQNPRYQVTQFGKPVTLSCSQTLNHNVMYWYQQKSSQAPKLLFHYYDKDFNNEADTPDNFQSRRPNTSFCFLDIRSPGLGDTAMYLCATSTGLVQHFGDGTRLSIL.

This clone was observed a single time. The chain uses TRBV28 and TRBJ2-1, with D tentatively TRBD1 (5 bases). Trimming left V 6 bases short and J 12 bases short, with 18 bases between. Germline V gene data show CDR1 as MDHEN and CDR2 as SYDVKM. The CDR3 covers 13 residues. CDR3 sequence: CASSFDSLQGQFF. The DNA of the CDR3 is TGTGCCAGCAGCTTCGACAGTCTTCAGGGGCAGTTCTTC.

The table lists this clone with a count of one. At one end the junction does not follow the germline gene, possibly because of a read error. This chain uses TRBV30 with TRBJ2-7, with D uncertain. The CDR3 consists of 13 residues. The germline gives CDR1 GTSNPN, CDR2 SVGIG (reference sequence). The CDR3 sequence is CARSAAGYYEQYF. The CDR3 region has the DNA TGTGCCCGGAGTGCTGCCGGATACTACGAGCAGTACTTC.

The V gene is TRBV10-3, the J gene TRBJ1-1; D not certain. Trimming removed 0 bases at V and 5 bases at J, with 7 bases between. Germline V gives CDR1 ENHRY, CDR2 SYGVKD. The CDR3 contains 13 residues. Written as DNA, the CDR3 is TGTGCCATCAGTGAGTCGAAGCATACTGAAGCTTTCTTT. It encodes CAISESKHTEAFF.

CDR3 sequence (DNA): TGTGCCAGCAGCGACGGACAGTTTAGGCGTCTGGAGCAGTACTTC. Protein: CASSDGQFRRLEQYF. This chain links TRBV5-6 with TRBJ2-7; a possible D gene is TRBD1 (6 bases). V lost 4 bases to trimming and J lost 7 bases, with 21 bases between them. Germline V gene sequence: CDR1 SGHDT, CDR2 YYEEEE. The CDR3 totals 15 residues.

The V call is TRBV29-1, the J call TRBJ1-2; D ambiguous. V lost 4 bases and J 7 bases, leaving 13 bases between the germline ends. The CDR3 consists of 12 residues. Germline CDR1 and CDR2: SQVTM and ANQGSEA. The CDR3 sequence: CSVVHSLFGYTF. Here the CDR3 DNA reads TGCAGCGTTGTGCACTCCCTGTTTGGCTACACCTTC.